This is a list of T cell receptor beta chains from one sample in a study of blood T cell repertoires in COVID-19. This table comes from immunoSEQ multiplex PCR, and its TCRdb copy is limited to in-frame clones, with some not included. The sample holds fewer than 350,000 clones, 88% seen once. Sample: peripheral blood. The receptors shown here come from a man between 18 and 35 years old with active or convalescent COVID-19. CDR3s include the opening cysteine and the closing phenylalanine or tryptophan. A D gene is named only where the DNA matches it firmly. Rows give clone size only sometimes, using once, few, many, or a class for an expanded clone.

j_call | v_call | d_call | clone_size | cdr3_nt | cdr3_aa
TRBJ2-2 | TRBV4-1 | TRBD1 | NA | TGCGCCAGCAGCCACCCTGGGACAGGCTCGGGTGGCACCGGGGAGCTGTTTTTT | CASSHPGTGSGGTGELFF
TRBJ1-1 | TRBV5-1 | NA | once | TGCGCCAGCAGCTTGGATCGGGTGAGGAACACTGAAGCTTTCTTT | CASSLDRVRNTEAFF
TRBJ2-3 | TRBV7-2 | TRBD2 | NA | TGTGCCAGCGGGATAGCGGGGGGGGGAATTACGCAGTATTTT | CASGIAGGGITQYF
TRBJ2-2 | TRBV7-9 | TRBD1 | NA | TGTGCCAGCAGCTTCTGGACAGGGGAGGTCACCGGGGAGCTGTTTTTT | CASSFWTGEVTGELFF
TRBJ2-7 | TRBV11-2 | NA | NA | TGTGCCAGCAGCTTCACCCAGGGGTACGAGCAGTACTTC | CASSFTQGYEQYF
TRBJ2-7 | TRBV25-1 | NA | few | TGTGCCAGCAGTGACCCGGACAGTCTCTACGAGCAGTACTTC | CASSDPDSLYEQYF
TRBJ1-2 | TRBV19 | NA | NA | TGTGCCAGTATGAGCCAGGGCTATGGCTACACCTTC | CASMSQGYGYTF
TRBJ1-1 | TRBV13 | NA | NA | TGTGCCAGCAGACCCGGCCGAGGAGGGCTTACTGAAGCTTTCTTT | CASRPGRGGLTEAFF
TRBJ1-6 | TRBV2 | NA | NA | TGTGCCAGCAGTGATAGGAGATTGAGCTCCTATAATTCACCCCTCCACTTT | CASSDRRLSSYNSPLHF
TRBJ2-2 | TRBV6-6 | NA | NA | TGTGCCACCCGCCTTCAGGGAGGACCCACCGGGGAGCTGTTTTTT | CATRLQGGPTGELFF
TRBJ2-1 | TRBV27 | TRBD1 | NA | TGTGCCAGCAGTCCCGGGGACAGGGTCCGGGGTGAGCAGTTCTTC | CASSPGDRVRGEQFF
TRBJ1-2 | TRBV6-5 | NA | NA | TGTGCCAGCAGTCTTCATTGGCCCTACTATGGCTACACCTTC | CASSLHWPYYGYTF
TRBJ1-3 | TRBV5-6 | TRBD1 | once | TGTGCCAGCAGCTCACAGGGGGGAAACACCATATATTTT | CASSSQGGNTIYF
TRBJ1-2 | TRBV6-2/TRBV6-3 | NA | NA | TGTGCCAGCACCCCCCGGCGCACAGGGCATGGCTACACCTTC | CASTPRRTGHGYTF